This T cell receptor (beta chain) is from a study of regulatory T cells in long-lasting Graves disease. General study results and limits: Favored gene segments in persistent disease were TRBV28, TRBJ1-2 and TRBJ2-5.

As to time point: newly diagnosed GD, antithyroid drugs for less than 3 months. Making the TCR library involved RNA that had been extracted from PBMCs. Graves' disease diagnosis followed American Thyroid Association guidelines. The table lists this clonotype with many counts. What it recognizes is unknown. TCR beta libraries were built with iRepertoire HTBI primers and Arm-PCR of CDR3 regions. TCRdb fed the multiplex PCR reads into MiXCR, producing one record per CDR3 protein. The table has 560,000 or so distinct CDR3 sequences, about 15% seen once. Trimming removed 1 base from V and 4 bases from J, with 8 bases in between. The CDR3 is 12 residues long. Looked up from germline, CDR1 is GTSNPN and CDR2 is SVGIG (reference sequence). Separately, the same data were catalogued under a study of T cells in Graves' hyperthyroidism and ophthalmopathy. As that study records: The majority of expanded thyroid clonotypes above 0.001 also appeared in blood.

The sample in question was peripheral blood mononuclear cells (PBMCs), obtained at new diagnosis, from a patient treated with antithyroid drugs. The chain combines TRBV30 with TRBJ2-7, with D possibly matching TRBD2 (6 bases). The TCR was taken from a man aged 18 to 35 with Graves disease. DNA of the CDR3: TGTGCCTGGAGTGGGGGGAGGTACGAGCAGTACTTC. It translates to CAWSGGRYEQYF.